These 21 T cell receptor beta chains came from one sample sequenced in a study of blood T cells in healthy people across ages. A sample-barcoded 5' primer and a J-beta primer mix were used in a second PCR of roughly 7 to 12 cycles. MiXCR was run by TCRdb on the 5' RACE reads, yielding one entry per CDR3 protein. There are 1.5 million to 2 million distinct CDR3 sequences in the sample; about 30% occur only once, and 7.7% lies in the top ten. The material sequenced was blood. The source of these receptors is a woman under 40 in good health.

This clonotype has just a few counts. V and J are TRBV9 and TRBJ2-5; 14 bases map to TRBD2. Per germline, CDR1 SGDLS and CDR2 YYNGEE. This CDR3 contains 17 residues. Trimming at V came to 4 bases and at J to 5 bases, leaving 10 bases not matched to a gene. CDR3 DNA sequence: TGTGCCAGCAGCCCCCTTCCGGGACTAGCGGGAGATGAGACCCAGTACTTC. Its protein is CASSPLPGLAGDETQYF.

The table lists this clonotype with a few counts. CDR3: CASRKLAGERNTQYF. CDR3 DNA sequence: TGTGCCAGCAGAAAACTAGCGGGGGAGAGGAATACGCAGTATTTT. The chain employs TRBV12-3 or TRBV12-4 and TRBJ2-3, with TRBD2 matching 11 bases. The trim removed 6 bases at V and 7 bases at J, leaving 9 bases unmatched. The CDR3 has 15 amino acids.

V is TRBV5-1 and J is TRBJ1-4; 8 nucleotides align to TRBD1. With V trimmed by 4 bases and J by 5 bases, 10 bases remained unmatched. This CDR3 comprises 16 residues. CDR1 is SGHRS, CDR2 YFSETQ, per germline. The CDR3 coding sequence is TGCGCCAGCAGCCCCAATGGACAGGGTGAGAATGAAAAACTGTTTTTT. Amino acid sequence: CASSPNGQGENEKLFF.

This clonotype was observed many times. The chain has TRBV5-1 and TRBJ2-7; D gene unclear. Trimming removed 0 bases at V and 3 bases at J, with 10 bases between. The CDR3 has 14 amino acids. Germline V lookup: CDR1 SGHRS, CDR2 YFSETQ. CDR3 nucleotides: TGCGCCAGCAGCTTGGCGAGCAGTTTCTACGAGCAGTACTTC. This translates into CASSLASSFYEQYF.

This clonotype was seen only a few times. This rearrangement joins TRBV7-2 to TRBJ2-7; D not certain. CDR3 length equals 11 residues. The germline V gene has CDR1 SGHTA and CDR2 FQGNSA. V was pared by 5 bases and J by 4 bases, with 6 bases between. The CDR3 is CASSLMYEQYF. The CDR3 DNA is TGTGCCAGCAGCCTCATGTACGAGCAGTACTTC.

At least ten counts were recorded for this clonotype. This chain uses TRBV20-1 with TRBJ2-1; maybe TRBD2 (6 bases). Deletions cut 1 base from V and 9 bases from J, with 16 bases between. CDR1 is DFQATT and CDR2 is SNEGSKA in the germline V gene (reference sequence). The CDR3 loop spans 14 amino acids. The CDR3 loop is CSARVGARGFEQFF. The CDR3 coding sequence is TGCAGTGCTAGAGTCGGGGCCCGGGGGTTTGAGCAGTTCTTC.

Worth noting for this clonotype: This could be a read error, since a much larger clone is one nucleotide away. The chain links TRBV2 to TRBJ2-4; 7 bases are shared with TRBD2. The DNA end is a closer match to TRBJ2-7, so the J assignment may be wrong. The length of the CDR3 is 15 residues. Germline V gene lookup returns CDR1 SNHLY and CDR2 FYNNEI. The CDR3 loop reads CAGSLALARGYEQYF. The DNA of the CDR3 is TGTGCCGGCAGCTTAGCCCTTGCGCGGGGGTACGAGCAGTACTTC.

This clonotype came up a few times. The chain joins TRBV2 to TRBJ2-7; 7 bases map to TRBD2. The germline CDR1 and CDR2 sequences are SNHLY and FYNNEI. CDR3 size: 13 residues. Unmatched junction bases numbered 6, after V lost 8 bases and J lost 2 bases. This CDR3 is CASGGVAAYEQYF. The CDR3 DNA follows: TGTGCCAGCGGGGGGGTCGCAGCCTACGAGCAGTACTTC.

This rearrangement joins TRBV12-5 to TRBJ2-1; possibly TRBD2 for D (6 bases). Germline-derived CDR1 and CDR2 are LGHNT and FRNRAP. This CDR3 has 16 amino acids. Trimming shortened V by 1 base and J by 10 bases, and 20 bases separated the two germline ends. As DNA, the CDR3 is TGTGCTAGTGGTTTGGGATCCTCTGGGGGGAGCCGAGAGCAGTTCTTC. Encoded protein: CASGLGSSGGSREQFF.

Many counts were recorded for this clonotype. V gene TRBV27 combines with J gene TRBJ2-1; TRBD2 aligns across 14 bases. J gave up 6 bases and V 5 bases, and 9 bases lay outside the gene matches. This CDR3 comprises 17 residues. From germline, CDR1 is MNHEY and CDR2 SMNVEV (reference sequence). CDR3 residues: CASSIRTSGGLSNEQFF. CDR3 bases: TGTGCCAGCAGTATAAGGACTAGCGGGGGGCTCAGCAATGAGCAGTTCTTC.

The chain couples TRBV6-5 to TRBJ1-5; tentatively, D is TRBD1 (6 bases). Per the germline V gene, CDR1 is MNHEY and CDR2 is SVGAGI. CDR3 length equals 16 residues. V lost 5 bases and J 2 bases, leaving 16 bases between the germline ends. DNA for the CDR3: TGTGCCAGCAGTCCCTTCAGGGGTTCCGGCAATCAGCCCCAGCATTTT. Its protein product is CASSPFRGSGNQPQHF.

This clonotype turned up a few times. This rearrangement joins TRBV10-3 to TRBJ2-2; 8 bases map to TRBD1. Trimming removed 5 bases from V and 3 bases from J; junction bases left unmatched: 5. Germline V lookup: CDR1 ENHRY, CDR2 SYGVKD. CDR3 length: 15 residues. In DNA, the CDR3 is TGTGCCATCAGTTCTGGACAGGGCCACACCGGGGAGCTGTTTTTT. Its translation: CAISSGQGHTGELFF.

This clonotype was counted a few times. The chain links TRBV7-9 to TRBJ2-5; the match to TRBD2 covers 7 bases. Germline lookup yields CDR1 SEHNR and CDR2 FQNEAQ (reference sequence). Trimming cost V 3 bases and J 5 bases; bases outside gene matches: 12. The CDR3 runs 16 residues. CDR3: CASSFTYGGGRETQYF. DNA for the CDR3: TGTGCCAGCAGCTTTACATACGGCGGGGGAAGGGAGACCCAGTACTTC.

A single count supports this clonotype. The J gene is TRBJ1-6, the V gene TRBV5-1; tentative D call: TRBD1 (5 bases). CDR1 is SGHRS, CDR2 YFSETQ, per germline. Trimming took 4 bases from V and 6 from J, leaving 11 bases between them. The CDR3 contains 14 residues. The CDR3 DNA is TGCGCCAGCAGCCAGACAGTTCGTAATTCACCCCTCCACTTT. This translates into CASSQTVRNSPLHF.

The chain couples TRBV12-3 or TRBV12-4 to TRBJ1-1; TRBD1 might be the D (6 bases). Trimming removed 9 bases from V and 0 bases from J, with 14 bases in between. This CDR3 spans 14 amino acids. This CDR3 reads CASNYGGVNTEAFF. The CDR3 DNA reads TGTGCCAGTAACTATGGGGGCGTGAACACTGAAGCTTTCTTT.

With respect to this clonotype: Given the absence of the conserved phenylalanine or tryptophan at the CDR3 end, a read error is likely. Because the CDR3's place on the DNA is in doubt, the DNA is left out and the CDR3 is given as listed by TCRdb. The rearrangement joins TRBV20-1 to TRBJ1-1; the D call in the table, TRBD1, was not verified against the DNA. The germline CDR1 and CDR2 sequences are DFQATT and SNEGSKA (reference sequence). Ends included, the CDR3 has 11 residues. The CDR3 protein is CSASYRQATFC.

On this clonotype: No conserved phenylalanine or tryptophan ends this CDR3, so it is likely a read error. CDR3 sequence: CASSVLLGGEQFL. The CDR3 DNA sequence: TGTGCCAGCAGCGTTTTGTTGGGAGGTGAGCAGTTCTTA. This chain links TRBV9 with TRBJ2-1, with TRBD2 as a possible D gene (6 bases). Trimming shortened V by 2 bases and J by 9 bases, and 12 bases separated the two germline ends. CDR3 length equals 13 residues. CDR1 is SGDLS, CDR2 YYNGEE, per germline.

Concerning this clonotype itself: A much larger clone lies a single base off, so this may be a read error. CDR3 loop: CTSSYSPSVNYGYTF. The CDR3 bases are TGTACCAGCAGTTACTCGCCCTCAGTTAACTATGGCTACACCTTC. V usage is TRBV6-5 and J usage is TRBJ1-2, with D uncertain. Germline V CDR1 and CDR2: MNHEY, SVGAGI. The CDR3 is 15 amino acids.

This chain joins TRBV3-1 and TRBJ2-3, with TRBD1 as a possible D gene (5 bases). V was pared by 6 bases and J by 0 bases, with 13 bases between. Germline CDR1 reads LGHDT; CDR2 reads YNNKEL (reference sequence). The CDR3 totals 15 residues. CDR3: CASSPRQISTDTQYF. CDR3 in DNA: TGTGCCAGCAGTCCTCGACAGATTAGCACAGATACGCAGTATTTT.

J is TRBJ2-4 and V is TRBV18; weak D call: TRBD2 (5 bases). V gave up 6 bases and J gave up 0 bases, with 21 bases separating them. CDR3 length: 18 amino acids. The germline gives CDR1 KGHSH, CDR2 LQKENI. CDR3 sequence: CASSRGSEGVGAKNIQYF. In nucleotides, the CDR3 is TGTGCCAGCTCCCGAGGGAGTGAGGGCGTCGGAGCCAAAAACATTCAGTACTTC. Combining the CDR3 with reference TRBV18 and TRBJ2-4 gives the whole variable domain NAGVMQNPRHLVRRRGQEARLRCSPMKGHSHVYWYRQLPEEGLKFMVYLQKENIIDESGMPKERFSAEFPKEGPSILRIQQVVRGDSAAYFCASSRGSEGVGAKNIQYFGAGTRLSVL.

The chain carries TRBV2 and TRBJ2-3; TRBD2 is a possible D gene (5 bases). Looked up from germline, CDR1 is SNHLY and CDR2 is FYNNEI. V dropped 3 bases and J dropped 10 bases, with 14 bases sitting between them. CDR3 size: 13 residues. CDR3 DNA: TGTGCCAGCAGTGAGGAAGCAGACTACCCGCAGTATTTT. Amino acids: CASSEEADYPQYF.